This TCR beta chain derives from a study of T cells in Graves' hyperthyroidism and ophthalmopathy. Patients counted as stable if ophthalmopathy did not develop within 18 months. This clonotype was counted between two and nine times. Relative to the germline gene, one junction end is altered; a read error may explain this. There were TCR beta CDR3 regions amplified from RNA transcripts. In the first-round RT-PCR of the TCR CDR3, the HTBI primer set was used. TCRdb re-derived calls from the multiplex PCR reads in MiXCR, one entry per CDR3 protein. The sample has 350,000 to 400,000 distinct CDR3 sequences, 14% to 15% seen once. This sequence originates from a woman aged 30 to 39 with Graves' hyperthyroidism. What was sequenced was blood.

The CDR3 region is CASSLGGSKNTGELFF. The CDR3 DNA follows: TGTGCCAGCAGTTTAGGCGGCAGTAAGAACACCGGGGAGCTGTTTTTT. This rearrangement joins TRBV11-2 to TRBJ2-2; D is ambiguous. Looked up from germline, CDR1 is SGHAT and CDR2 is FQNNGV. CDR3 length: 16 amino acids.